The 15 T cell receptor beta chains below come from one sample, sequenced in a study of Ad26.COV2.S vaccination and SARS-CoV-2 variants. The data were produced by immunoSEQ multiplex PCR, yet TCRdb's version contains in-frame clones alone and is incomplete. The sample includes over 130,000 clones, around 86% of them seen just once. The material was peripheral blood, obtained after recovery from COVID-19. The receptors were sampled from a human donor who had recovered from COVID-19.

This chain connects TRBV19 to TRBJ2-7, with TRBD1 as a possible D gene (7 bases). Germline-derived CDR1 and CDR2 are LNHDA and SQIVND (reference sequence). The CDR3 length is 13 residues. Trimming pared 5 bases from V and 9 bases from J, leaving 17 bases between. CDR3 nucleotide sequence: TGTGCCAGTAGTCCCAGGGGGGACGGGAGGCAGTACTTC. Amino acid sequence: CASSPRGDGRQYF.

J is TRBJ2-1 and V is TRBV4-3; maybe TRBD2 (6 bases). Germline V lookup: CDR1 LGHNA, CDR2 YSLEER. The V end was cut by 4 bases, the J end by 9 bases, with 16 bases between. CDR3 length equals 14 residues. CDR3 DNA sequence: TGCGCCAGCAGCCCGGCGGAGGGCGTCGGTGAGCAGTTCTTC. This encodes CASSPAEGVGEQFF.

V and J are TRBV5-1 and TRBJ1-1, with 7 bases aligning to TRBD1. Per the germline V gene, CDR1 is SGHRS and CDR2 is YFSETQ. The CDR3 has 14 amino acids. Losses at the gene ends were 3 bases for V and 1 base for J; bases not matched to a gene: 3. Here the CDR3 DNA reads TGCGCCAGCAGCTCCGGGACAGAGAACACTGAAGCTTTCTTT. It is translated as CASSSGTENTEAFF.

The chain combines TRBV6-5 with TRBJ2-1; 7 bases line up with TRBD1. CDR3 length equals 14 residues. Losses at the gene ends were 4 bases for V and 6 bases for J; bases not matched to a gene: 6. CDR1 and CDR2 from the germline V gene are MNHEY and SVGAGI. This chain's CDR3 is CASSSAGTVNEQFF. The CDR3 DNA sequence: TGTGCCAGCAGTTCCGCCGGGACAGTCAATGAGCAGTTCTTC.

The chain has TRBV19 and TRBJ2-7; weak D call: TRBD1 (6 bases). The V end was cut by 5 bases, the J end by 7 bases, with 24 bases between. This CDR3 region has 16 residues. Germline V gene lookup returns CDR1 LNHDA and CDR2 SQIVND (reference sequence). CDR3 region: CASSSFSGAKLREQYF. Here the CDR3 DNA reads TGTGCCAGTAGTTCCTTTTCAGGGGCGAAGCTAAGGGAGCAGTACTTC.

The rearrangement uses TRBV5-1 and TRBJ1-1; a weak D match, TRBD1 (6 bases). Germline V gene data show CDR1 as SGHRS and CDR2 as YFSETQ. V lost 1 base to trimming and J lost 1 base, with 11 bases between them. The CDR3 is made up of 15 amino acids. This CDR3 is CASSLLGGQNTEAFF. The CDR3 bases are TGCGCCAGCAGCTTGTTGGGGGGGCAGAACACTGAAGCTTTCTTT.

The chain has TRBV4-3 and TRBJ2-7; tentatively, D is TRBD1 (6 bases). The CDR3 is 15 residues long. The germline CDR1 and CDR2 sequences are LGHNA and YSLEER. Deletions cut 1 base from V and 3 bases from J, with 13 bases between. CDR3 protein: CASSQGAGAFYEQYF. In nucleotides, the CDR3 is TGCGCCAGCAGCCAAGGGGCAGGGGCTTTCTACGAGCAGTACTTC.

This chain joins TRBV28 and TRBJ1-6; perhaps TRBD1 as D (5 bases). Germline V CDR1 and CDR2: MDHEN, SYDVKM. The CDR3 length is 13 residues. Trimming shortened V by 9 bases and J by 6 bases, and 12 bases separated the two germline ends. This chain's CDR3 is CASFGHGNSPLHF. The CDR3, as DNA: TGTGCCAGTTTCGGACACGGTAATTCACCCCTCCACTTT. The full variable domain, with the rest looked up from reference TRBV28 and TRBJ1-6, is DVKVTQSSRYLVKRTGEKVFLECVQDMDHENMFWYRQDPGLGLRLIYFSYDVKMKEKGDIPEGYSVSREKKERFSLILESASTNQTSMYLCASFGHGNSPLHFGNGTRLTVT.

This sequence joins TRBV28 and TRBJ1-1; 12 bases line up with TRBD1. J was trimmed by 10 bases and V by 3 bases; bases with no gene match: 6. CDR1 and CDR2 (germline): MDHEN, SYDVKM. This CDR3 region has 14 residues. The CDR3, as DNA: TGTGCCAGCAGTTTCCGGGACAGGGGGCTCGCAGCTTTCTTT. It translates to CASSFRDRGLAAFF.

This chain links TRBV11-3 with TRBJ2-1, with unresolved D. V gave up 4 bases and J gave up 10 bases, with 14 bases separating them. The germline V gene has CDR1 SGHNT and CDR2 YENEEA. This CDR3 contains 13 residues. The CDR3 loop is CASSSLDPKEQFF. CDR3 sequence (DNA): TGTGCCAGCAGCTCCCTCGACCCCAAGGAGCAGTTCTTC. The variable domain in full, completed from reference TRBV11-3 and TRBJ2-1, reads EAGVVQSPRYKIIEKKQPVAFWCNPISGHNTLYWYLQNLGQGPELLIRYENEEAVDDSQLPKDRFSAERLKGVDSTLKIQPAELGDSAVYLCASSSLDPKEQFFGPGTRLTVL.

The chain carries TRBV2 and TRBJ1-6; D ambiguous. Germline-derived CDR1 and CDR2 are SNHLY and FYNNEI. Between the trimmed V and J ends, which lost 1 base and 1 base, there was a span of 5 bases. This CDR3 spans 15 amino acids. The CDR3 sequence: CASSEDRSYNSPLHF. As DNA, the CDR3 is TGTGCCAGCAGTGAAGACAGATCCTATAATTCACCCCTCCACTTT.

V usage is TRBV10-3 and J usage is TRBJ2-7, with no clear D. From germline, CDR1 is ENHRY and CDR2 SYGVKD. Trimming pared 3 bases from V and 3 bases from J, leaving 6 bases between. This CDR3 is 12 amino acids long. The CDR3 is CAISDSGYEQYF. The CDR3 DNA reads TGTGCCATCAGTGATTCCGGCTACGAGCAGTACTTC.

The rearrangement links TRBV11-2 to TRBJ2-7; perhaps TRBD1 as D (5 bases). With 4 bases removed from V and 3 bases from J, the gap between germline ends came to 10 bases. The CDR3 contains 13 residues. Germline V CDR1 and CDR2: SGHAT, FQNNGV. CDR3 loop: CASSYRTNYEQYF. CDR3 sequence (DNA): TGTGCCAGCAGCTATAGGACAAACTACGAGCAGTACTTC.

The gene calls are TRBV3-1 (or the pseudogene TRBV3-2) and TRBJ1-3; D call uncertain. This CDR3 spans 15 amino acids. CDR1 and CDR2 from the germline V gene are LGHDT and YNNKEL (reference sequence). With 0 bases removed from V and 0 bases from J, the gap between germline ends came to 6 bases. The CDR3 loop reads CASSQDWASGNTIYF. CDR3 nucleotide sequence: TGTGCCAGCAGCCAAGATTGGGCCTCTGGAAACACCATATATTTT.

Points on this clone: In the same sample, other DNA sequences code for this CDR3. The V gene is TRBV27, the J gene TRBJ2-7, with 8 bases aligning to TRBD1. Losses at the gene ends were 3 bases for V and 3 bases for J; bases not matched to a gene: 1. The CDR3 is made up of 13 amino acids. Germline values: CDR1 MNHEY, CDR2 SMNVEV (reference sequence). CDR3 bases: TGTGCCAGCAGTTTCGGACAGGGCTACGAGCAGTACTTC. It translates to CASSFGQGYEQYF.